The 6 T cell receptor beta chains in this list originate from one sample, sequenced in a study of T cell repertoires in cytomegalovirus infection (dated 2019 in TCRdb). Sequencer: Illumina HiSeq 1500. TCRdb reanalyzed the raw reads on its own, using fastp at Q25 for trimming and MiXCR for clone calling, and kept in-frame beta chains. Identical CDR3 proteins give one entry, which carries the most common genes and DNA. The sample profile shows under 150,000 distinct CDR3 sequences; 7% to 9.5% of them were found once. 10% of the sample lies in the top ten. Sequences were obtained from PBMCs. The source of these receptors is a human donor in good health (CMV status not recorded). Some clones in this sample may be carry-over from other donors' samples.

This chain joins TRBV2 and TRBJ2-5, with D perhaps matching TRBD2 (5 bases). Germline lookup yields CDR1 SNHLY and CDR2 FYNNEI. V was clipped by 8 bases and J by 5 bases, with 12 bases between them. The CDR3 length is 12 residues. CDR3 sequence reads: CASGLSRETQYF. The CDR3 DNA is TGTGCCAGCGGACTGTCCCGGGAGACCCAGTACTTC.

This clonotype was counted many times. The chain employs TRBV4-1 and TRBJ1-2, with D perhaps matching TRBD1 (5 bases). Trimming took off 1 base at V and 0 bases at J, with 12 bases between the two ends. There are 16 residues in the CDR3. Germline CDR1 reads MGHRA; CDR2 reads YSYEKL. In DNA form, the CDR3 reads TGCGCCAGCAGCCAAGCCCGTGGGACGGCTAACTATGGCTACACCTTC. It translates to CASSQARGTANYGYTF.

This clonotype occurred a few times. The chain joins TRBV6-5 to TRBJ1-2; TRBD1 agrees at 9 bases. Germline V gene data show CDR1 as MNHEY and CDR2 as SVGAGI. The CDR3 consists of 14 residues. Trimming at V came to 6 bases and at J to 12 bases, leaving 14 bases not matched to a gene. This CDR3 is CASSQPGTGKGNTF. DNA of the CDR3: TGTGCCAGCAGCCAACCCGGGACAGGGAAGGGGAACACCTTC.

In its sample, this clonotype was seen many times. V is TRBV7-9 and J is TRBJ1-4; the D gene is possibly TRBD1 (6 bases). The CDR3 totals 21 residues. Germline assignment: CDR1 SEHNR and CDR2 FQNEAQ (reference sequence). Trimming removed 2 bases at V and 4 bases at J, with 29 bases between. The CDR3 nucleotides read TGTGCCAGCAGCTTACCGCGTTCTCTCGGACAGACCCCTTTGGATAATGAAAAACTGTTTTTT. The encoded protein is CASSLPRSLGQTPLDNEKLFF.

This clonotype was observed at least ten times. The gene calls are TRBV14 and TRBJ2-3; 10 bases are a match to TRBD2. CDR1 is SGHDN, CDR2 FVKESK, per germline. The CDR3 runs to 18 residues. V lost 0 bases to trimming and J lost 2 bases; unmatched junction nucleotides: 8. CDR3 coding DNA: TGTGCCAGCAGCCAAGATCGGAGGCTAGCGGGGGTCACAGATACGCAGTATTTT. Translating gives CASSQDRRLAGVTDTQYF.

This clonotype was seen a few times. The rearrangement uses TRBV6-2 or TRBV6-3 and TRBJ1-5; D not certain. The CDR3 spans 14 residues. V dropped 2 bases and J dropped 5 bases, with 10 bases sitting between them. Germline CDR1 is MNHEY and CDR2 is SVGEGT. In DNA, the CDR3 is TGTGCCAGCAGTTACGGGCTGTGGGATCAGCCCCAGCATTTT. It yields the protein CASSYGLWDQPQHF.